What follows is one T cell receptor beta chain and its context. The V and J ends lost 1 base and 1 base, in that order; junction bases with no gene match: 5. Germline V gene lookup returns CDR1 LGHNA and CDR2 YSLEER. The CDR3 has 16 residues. As originally analysed: Reference gene primer amplification in the assay estimated nucleated cell counts. Sequencing used immunoSEQ multiplex PCR; TCRdb keeps in-frame clones, though not all of them. From that table come the V and J calls and clone size; the DNA was used to work out D and trimming. The sample lists about 310,000 clones, more than 75% seen once, with around 7.8% in the top ten. This sample stems from a study of blood T cell repertoires in COVID-19. Study context: From the United States, Italy and Spain came samples of acute and convalescent COVID-19.

The source material was peripheral blood. The clonotype was recovered from a woman between 45 and 60 years old who had recovered from COVID-19. The chain joins TRBV4-3 to TRBJ2-3, with TRBD2 matching 7 bases. CDR3: CASSQGMAGGTDTQYF. CDR3 sequence (DNA): TGCGCCAGCAGCCAAGGAATGGCGGGAGGCACAGATACGCAGTATTTT.